These 10 T cell receptor beta chains originate from one sample sequenced in a study of blood T cells in healthy people across ages. It was with a sample-barcoded 5' primer and a J-beta primer mix that a second PCR of about 6 to 12 cycles was run. TCRdb re-called the 5' RACE reads through MiXCR, storing one row per CDR3 protein. The sample records about 640,000 distinct CDR3 sequences, 35% to 50% being singletons. The sequenced material came from blood. The receptor set was obtained from a man aged 80 or over in good health.

The chain employs TRBV12-3 or TRBV12-4 and TRBJ2-2, with D perhaps TRBD1 (6 bases). The CDR3 totals 13 residues. Trimming took 5 bases from V and 7 from J, leaving 11 bases between them. The chain's CDR3 is CASSPQGGGELFF. The CDR3 DNA follows: TGTGCCAGCAGTCCTCAAGGGGGCGGGGAGCTGTTTTTT.

This chain uses TRBV18 with TRBJ2-1; 9 bases map to TRBD2. The CDR3 sequence is 19 residues long. Germline CDR1 KGHSH, CDR2 LQKENI. Trimming at V came to 3 bases and at J to 0 bases, leaving 12 bases not matched to a gene. CDR3 coding DNA: TGTGCCAGCTCACCGTTAGGAGGGCTAGCGGGGAGCTCCTACAATGAGCAGTTCTTC. This codes for CASSPLGGLAGSSYNEQFF.

Points on this clonotype: Relative to the germline gene, one junction end is altered; a read error may explain this. The rearrangement uses TRBV10-3 and TRBJ1-4; D gene unclear. This CDR3 spans 15 amino acids. Germline CDR1 reads ENHRY; CDR2 reads SYGVKD. CDR3: CAISEEGLANEKLFF. The CDR3 nucleotides read TGTGCTATCAGTGAGGAAGGGCTCGCTAATGAAAAACTGTTTTTT.

This clonotype was counted many times. The CDR3 nucleotides read TGCAGCGTTGATCAGGGGGAGCAGTTCTTC. Protein product: CSVDQGEQFF. The chain couples TRBV29-1 to TRBJ2-1; D may be TRBD1 (6 bases). The CDR3 runs 10 residues. V lost 3 bases and J lost 10, with 7 bases in between. Germline V gene sequence: CDR1 SQVTM, CDR2 ANQGSEA.

The chain combines TRBV4-2 with TRBJ1-2; D remains ambiguous. The CDR3 sequence is 17 residues long. V shed 5 bases and J shed 7 bases, with 26 bases lying between them. The germline V gene has CDR1 LGHNA and CDR2 YNFKEQ. CDR3 sequence (DNA): TGTGCCAGCAGCTCCCGTCCCCCAGGCGAAGGAGTAGGTGGCTACACCTTC. Protein product: CASSSRPPGEGVGGYTF.

Remarks on this clonotype: A read error may explain this, as a much larger clone is one base away. This chain connects TRBV9 to TRBJ2-3, with TRBD1 identical over 10 bases. From germline, CDR1 is SGDLS and CDR2 YYNGEE. Losses at the gene ends were 4 bases for V and 6 bases for J; bases not matched to a gene: 11. The CDR3 has 16 amino acids. CDR3 nucleotides: TGTGCCAGCAGCACGACCACTTGGACAGGGGGGGATACGCAGTATTTT. Translating gives CASSTTTWTGGDTQYF.

V and J are TRBV5-8 and TRBJ2-5, with no clear D. CDR1 SGHTS and CDR2 YDEGEE come from the germline V gene. Trimming shortened V by 1 base and J by 11 bases, and 15 bases separated the two germline ends. The CDR3 is 13 amino acids. The chain's CDR3 is CASSLIRRGEQYF. The CDR3 region has the DNA TGTGCCAGCAGCTTGATAAGGAGAGGTGAGCAGTACTTC.

About this clonotype: The junction does not match germline at one end; this may be a read error. The rearrangement uses TRBV20-1 and TRBJ2-1; the match to TRBD2 covers 8 bases. CDR1 is DFQATT and CDR2 is SNEGSKA in the germline V gene (reference sequence). CDR3 length: 14 amino acids. The CDR3 DNA reads as TGCAGTGCTTTACGGGGGGGCCTCTACACTGAGCAGTTCTTC. The encoded protein is CSALRGGLYTEQFF.

This clonotype was found many times. The rearrangement joins TRBV5-1 to TRBJ2-1; 8 nucleotides align to TRBD1. J was trimmed by 6 bases and V by 0 bases; bases with no gene match: 5. Germline V gene lookup returns CDR1 SGHRS and CDR2 YFSETQ. This CDR3 comprises 15 residues. The CDR3 region has the DNA TGCGCCAGCAGCTTGGGGGGACAGGCGGTCAATGAGCAGTTCTTC. It is translated as CASSLGGQAVNEQFF. Combining the CDR3 with reference TRBV5-1 and TRBJ2-1 gives the whole variable domain KAGVTQTPRYLIKTRGQQVTLSCSPISGHRSVSWYQQTPGQGLQFLFEYFSETQRNKGNFPGRFSGRQFSNSRSEMNVSTLELGDSALYLCASSLGGQAVNEQFFGPGTRLTVL.

This clonotype was detected a few times. The gene calls are TRBV10-3 and TRBJ2-3; D is unresolved. The CDR3 contains 13 residues. The germline CDR1 and CDR2 sequences are ENHRY and SYGVKD. V was clipped by 2 bases and J by 2 bases, with 5 bases between them. As DNA, the CDR3 is TGTGCCATCAGTGAGGTGAACACAGATACGCAGTATTTT. It yields the protein CAISEVNTDTQYF.